These 17 T cell receptor beta chains came from one sample sequenced in a study of T cell responses to AZD1222 COVID-19 vaccine. TCRdb's copy holds only in-frame clones and misses some; the assay was immunoSEQ multiplex PCR. This sample has approximately 100,000 clones, with roughly 87% found just once. Here the sequenced sample was peripheral blood, taken on day 0 of AZD1222 vaccination. These TCRs come from an adult in good health.

The DNA for the CDR3 is TGCAGCGTCGAGGGACTAGCCTACAATGAGCAGTTCTTC. Protein: CSVEGLAYNEQFF. This chain joins TRBV29-1 and TRBJ2-1; 8 bases line up with TRBD2. The CDR3 spans 13 residues. J gave up 2 bases and V 6 bases, and 3 bases lay outside the gene matches. The germline gives CDR1 SQVTM, CDR2 ANQGSEA.

The rearrangement joins TRBV6-1 to TRBJ2-3; 13 positions match TRBD2. With V trimmed by 4 bases and J by 6 bases, 7 bases remained unmatched. The CDR3 runs to 16 residues. The V gene's germline CDR1 is MNHNS and CDR2 SASEGT. The CDR3 DNA follows: TGTGCCAGCAGTGGACTAGCGGGGGGCGAGTCGGATACGCAGTATTTT. Residues: CASSGLAGGESDTQYF.

V and J are TRBV6-5 and TRBJ2-1; 7 positions match TRBD2. CDR1 is MNHEY and CDR2 is SVGAGI in the germline V gene. The trim removed 2 bases at V and 1 base at J, leaving 5 bases unmatched. The CDR3 consists of 16 residues. The CDR3 loop reads CASSYRGSWSYNEQFF. CDR3 bases: TGTGCCAGCAGTTACCGCGGGAGCTGGTCCTACAATGAGCAGTTCTTC.

This chain links TRBV5-4 with TRBJ2-3; a weak D match, TRBD1 (6 bases). Germline V gives CDR1 SGHNT, CDR2 YYREEE (reference sequence). The CDR3 covers 14 residues. Trimming took off 6 bases at V and 4 bases at J, with 15 bases between the two ends. CDR3 loop: CASNGRGEADTQYF. The CDR3 bases are TGTGCCAGCAATGGCAGGGGTGAGGCAGATACGCAGTATTTT.

The chain joins TRBV12-3 or TRBV12-4 to TRBJ1-5; D remains ambiguous. The CDR3 runs 13 residues. V was clipped by 2 bases and J by 1 base, with 3 bases between them. In DNA, the CDR3 is TGTGCCAGCAGTTTAATCAGCAATCAGCCCCAGCATTTT. Translated, it gives CASSLISNQPQHF.

The chain employs TRBV4-2 and TRBJ2-7; 11 bases fit TRBD2. The V gene end was trimmed by 1 base and the J gene end by 4 bases; junction bases not matched to a gene: 6. Germline V CDR1 and CDR2: LGHNA, YNFKEQ. This CDR3 spans 16 amino acids. The CDR3 nucleotides are TGTGCCAGCAGCCAAGGGGTAGCGGGGGGGTGGTACGAGCAGTACTTC. This gives the protein CASSQGVAGGWYEQYF.

This chain joins TRBV6-2 or TRBV6-3 and TRBJ2-5; 8 bases map to TRBD2. Trimming at V came to 5 bases and at J to 0 bases, leaving 5 bases not matched to a gene. The germline V gene has CDR1 MNHEY and CDR2 SVGEGT. The CDR3 has 15 residues. The CDR3 protein is CASSPAGANQETQYF. CDR3 sequence (DNA): TGTGCCAGCAGTCCAGCGGGGGCGAACCAAGAGACCCAGTACTTC.

The CDR3 sequence is CATSARTVYNEQFF. The DNA of the CDR3 is TGTGCCACCAGTGCCCGGACAGTCTACAATGAGCAGTTCTTC. The chain has TRBV24-1 and TRBJ2-1; weak D call: TRBD1 (6 bases). Germline-derived CDR1 and CDR2 are KGHDR and SFDVKD. This CDR3 has 14 amino acids. The V and J ends lost 5 bases and 3 bases respectively, with 10 bases between them.

This clone was detected once. The chain combines TRBV19 with TRBJ2-7; either TRBD1 or TRBD2 may supply D (5 bases each). Germline CDR1 and CDR2: LNHDA and SQIVND (reference sequence). V lost 5 bases to trimming and J lost 3 bases, with 17 bases between them. The CDR3 is made up of 15 amino acids. The CDR3 sequence: CASSPQTHGGYEQYF. The CDR3, as DNA: TGTGCCAGTAGTCCCCAGACACATGGGGGCTACGAGCAGTACTTC.

The sample holds a few counts of this clone. This rearrangement joins TRBV4-2 to TRBJ2-7; 9 positions match TRBD1. Germline CDR1 and CDR2: LGHNA and YNFKEQ. The CDR3 has 17 residues. The V gene end was trimmed by 1 base and the J gene end by 3 bases; junction bases not matched to a gene: 10. The CDR3 protein is CASSQGPTTGGVYEQYF. CDR3 DNA sequence: TGTGCCAGCAGCCAAGGCCCCACTACAGGGGGCGTCTACGAGCAGTACTTC.

This sequence joins TRBV19 and TRBJ1-1, with TRBD1 matching 9 bases. The CDR3 spans 14 residues. CDR1 and CDR2 (germline): LNHDA, SQIVND (reference sequence). The V gene end was trimmed by 5 bases and the J gene end by 4 bases; junction bases not matched to a gene: 5. The CDR3, as DNA: TGTGCCAGTAGTTTCGACAGGGGGAGCACTGAAGCTTTCTTT. Amino acids: CASSFDRGSTEAFF. The variable domain in full, completed from reference TRBV19 and TRBJ1-1, reads DGGITQSPKYLFRKEGQNVTLSCEQNLNHDAMYWYRQDPGQGLRLIYYSQIVNDFQKGDIAEGYSVSREKKESFPLTVTSAQKNPTAFYLCASSFDRGSTEAFFGQGTRLTVV.

The rearrangement joins TRBV2 to TRBJ1-5, with 9 bases aligning to TRBD1. The junction had 4 bases not matched to a gene; V was cut back by 5 bases and J by 2 bases. The CDR3 contains 15 residues. CDR1 is SNHLY, CDR2 FYNNEI, per germline. Here the CDR3 reads CASSLDRGGNQPQHF. The CDR3 DNA reads TGTGCCAGCAGTCTCGACAGGGGGGGCAATCAGCCCCAGCATTTT.

The genes are TRBV19 and TRBJ1-5, with 8 bases that match TRBD1. After removal of 8 bases from V and 3 bases from J, the junction contained 6 bases not matched to a gene. CDR3 length equals 14 residues. Germline-derived CDR1 and CDR2 are LNHDA and SQIVND (reference sequence). The CDR3 sequence: CASGSGGTNQPQHF. The CDR3 DNA follows: TGTGCCAGTGGCTCAGGGGGCACCAATCAGCCCCAGCATTTT.

This clone was picked up a small number of times. The chain has TRBV27 and TRBJ2-7, with D perhaps TRBD2 (5 bases). The V end was cut by 7 bases, the J end by 2 bases, with 15 bases between. The CDR3 has 14 residues. The germline gives CDR1 MNHEY, CDR2 SMNVEV (reference sequence). The DNA for the CDR3 is TGTGCCAGCAAAATCTCTCTGGGAGCCTACGAGCAGTACTTC. Protein: CASKISLGAYEQYF.

In nucleotides, the CDR3 is TGTGCCAGCAGTTCCTGGGACAGATCCTACAATGAGCAGTTCTTC. As protein: CASSSWDRSYNEQFF. The V and J genes are TRBV6-2 or TRBV6-3 and TRBJ2-1, with 7 bases identical to TRBD1. The length of the CDR3 is 15 residues. V shed 4 bases, J shed 1 base, and the junction held 4 bases outside the gene matches. From germline, CDR1 is MNHEY and CDR2 SVGEGT.

The genes are TRBV19 and TRBJ2-2; 10 nucleotides line up with TRBD2. The CDR3 is 15 amino acids. Germline values: CDR1 LNHDA, CDR2 SQIVND (reference sequence). After removal of 8 bases from V and 1 base from J, the junction contained 4 bases not matched to a gene. CDR3 amino acids: CASHRTSGNTGELFF. The CDR3 DNA reads TGTGCCAGTCATCGGACTAGCGGGAACACCGGGGAGCTGTTTTTT.

CDR3 in amino acids: CASSQDGGNTEAFF. CDR3 sequence (DNA): TGTGCCAGCAGCCAAGATGGAGGGAACACTGAAGCTTTCTTT. This chain connects TRBV14 to TRBJ1-1, with D uncertain. Trimming took off 0 bases at V and 1 base at J, with 6 bases between the two ends. Germline V CDR1 and CDR2: SGHDN, FVKESK. This CDR3 region has 14 residues.